This TCR beta chain originates from a study of radiation and T cells in renal cell carcinoma. Generated by immunoSEQ multiplex PCR, the TCRdb table keeps only in-frame clones and is missing some. Of about 34,000 clones in the sample, roughly 80% were seen once. Study results and limitations: In blood, top tumor clones expanded by 2 weeks, shrinking by 4.

About this clone itself: Its antigen remains unidentified.

Noted time point: blood 4 weeks post-SBRT, at nephrectomy. Treatment reported: 15 Gy SBRT to primary tumor, nephrectomy 4 weeks later. Germline V gene lookup returns CDR1 MNHNY and CDR2 SVGAGI (reference sequence). The germline V and J ends were trimmed by 8 bases and 7 bases, with 15 bases remaining between them. The CDR3 has 12 amino acids. Here the sequenced sample was blood, taken from a patient whose treatment included radiotherapy and nephrectomy. The sequence was collected from a man aged 55 to 70 with renal cell carcinoma. The chain carries TRBV6-6 and TRBJ2-7; TRBD1 might be the D (6 bases). CDR3 bases: TGTGCCAGCGGAGCTACAGGGAATGAGCAGTACTTC. Protein product: CASGATGNEQYF.